This paragraph covers one TCR beta chain sequence. Its target antigen remains unknown. No base quality information exists; no much larger clone differs at one position. The CDR3 has 12 amino acids, counting the end cysteine and phenylalanine. Of the read, only the CDR3 DNA is kept; its 36 bases are in frame from base 1. CDR1 and CDR2 were assigned from the germline V gene as KGHSH and LQKENI. V sheds 4 bases and J sheds 8 bases, leaving 9 bases between their ends. Amplification of TCR-beta CDR3 regions from genomic DNA was performed with the immunoSEQ v4 bias-controlled multiplex PCR assay, which was run blinded to group allocation. Reference gene primers were added alongside TCR-beta primers to estimate nucleated cell and T cell quantities per sample. Sequencing of the libraries was performed on an Illumina MiSeq with a 100-cycle paired-end protocol. As for the authors' bioinformatics: Diversity and richness were calculated in immunoSEQ Analyzer software; richness by iChao1, clonality based on Pielou evenness and Shannon diversity (0-1, higher means less diverse). CDR3 amino acid sequences together with their V/J genes were searched in VDJdb for CMV, EBV and influenza A specificities using confidence 3 and substitution 2. The Morisita-Horn index was used to measure TCR-beta amino acid clonotype overlap among the villitis of unknown etiology, infectious villitis and control repertoires. TCRdb mirrors the immuneACCESS table, restricted to in-frame sequences. Some clones are absent from its copies; in checked studies, under half trace to an unresolved V gene, and the reason for the others is unknown. V, J and clone size were drawn from that table, and D and trimming were deduced from the DNA. Recorded for this sample are approximately 1,500 clones; about four fifths of them occurred a single time. The ten largest clones capture roughly 8.5% of the sample.

Under eleven placentae had a pathological diagnosis of high-grade villitis of unknown etiology and were chosen using the Amsterdam Criteria. Compared with both the control and infectious villitis groups, mothers with villitis of unknown etiology had significantly higher gravidity and parity as well as more prior miscarriages. Placentae were collected after delivery and underwent gross and histological evaluation before archival tissue selection. Five 10-micron scrolls were cut from each FFPE block, and DNA was isolated using the AllPrep DNA/RNA FFPE Tissue kit. DNA concentration and purity were evaluated by NanoDrop, whereas RNA quality was assessed on a Bioanalyzer. These data come from a study of T cells in placental villitis. Context from the whole study: The study tested an allograft-versus-infection hypothesis by comparing placental TCR-beta repertoires in villitis of unknown etiology, unaffected controls matched for gestational age, and infectious villitis.

Beyond this particular receptor, the publication reports: Higher CMV-specific clone frequencies were found in infectious CMV cases than in villitis of unknown etiology (roughly 0.012 vs 0.00096), and no difference in CMV-specific clone frequencies was seen between villitis of unknown etiology and controls. Villitis of unknown etiology placentae showed higher clonality than controls (median approximately 0.052 versus 0.0054, p=0.0025), indicating clonal expansion. Expanded clones in villitis of unknown etiology were largely private to each placenta, suggesting no single initiating antigen. With bulk tissue sequencing, helper, regulatory or cytotoxic T cells could not be distinguished, nor could maternal versus fetal T cells, and gamma-delta receptors were excluded. Small amounts of decidua were contained in the paraffin blocks, so some of the captured T cells, especially in controls, may have been decidual rather than villous infiltrates.

The source is a human patient with villitis of unknown etiology; the placental T cells may come from both mother and fetus. The sequence links TRBV18 to TRBJ2-1; TRBD1 could be the D gene, as 6 bases match. The source material was placental tissue containing maternal and fetal cells. The CDR3 protein sequence reads: CASSLRTDEQFF. In nucleotide form, the sequence is TGTGCCAGCTCACTCCGGACAGATGAGCAGTTCTTC.